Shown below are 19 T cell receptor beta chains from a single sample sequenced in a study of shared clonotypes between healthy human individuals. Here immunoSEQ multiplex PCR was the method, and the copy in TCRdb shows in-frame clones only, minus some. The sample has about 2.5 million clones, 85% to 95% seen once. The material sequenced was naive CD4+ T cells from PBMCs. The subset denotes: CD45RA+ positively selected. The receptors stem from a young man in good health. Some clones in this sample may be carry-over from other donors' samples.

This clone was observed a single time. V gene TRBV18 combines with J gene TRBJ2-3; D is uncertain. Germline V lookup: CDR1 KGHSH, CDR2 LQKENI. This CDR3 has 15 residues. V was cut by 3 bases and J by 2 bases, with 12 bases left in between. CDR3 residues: CASSPNWGPTDTQYF. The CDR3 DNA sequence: TGTGCCAGCTCACCTAACTGGGGTCCCACAGATACGCAGTATTTT.

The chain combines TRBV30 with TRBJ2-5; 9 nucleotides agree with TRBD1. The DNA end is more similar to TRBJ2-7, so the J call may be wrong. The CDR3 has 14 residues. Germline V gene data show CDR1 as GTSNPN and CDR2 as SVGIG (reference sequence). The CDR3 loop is CAWRGRQGAYEQYF. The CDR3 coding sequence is TGTGCCTGGAGAGGGCGACAGGGGGCCTACGAGCAGTACTTC.

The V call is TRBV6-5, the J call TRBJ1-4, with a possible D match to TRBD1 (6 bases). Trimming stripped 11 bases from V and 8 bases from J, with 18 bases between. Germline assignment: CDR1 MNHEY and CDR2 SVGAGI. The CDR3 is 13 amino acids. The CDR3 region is CASGRGRREKLFF. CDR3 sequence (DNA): TGTGCCTCCGGTCGGGGGCGCAGAGAAAAACTGTTTTTT.

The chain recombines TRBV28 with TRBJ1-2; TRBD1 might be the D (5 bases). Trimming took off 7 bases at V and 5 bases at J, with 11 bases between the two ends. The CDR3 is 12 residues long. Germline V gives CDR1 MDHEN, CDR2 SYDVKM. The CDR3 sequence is CASTRQGYGYTF. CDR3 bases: TGTGCCAGCACCCGTCAGGGTTATGGCTACACCTTC.

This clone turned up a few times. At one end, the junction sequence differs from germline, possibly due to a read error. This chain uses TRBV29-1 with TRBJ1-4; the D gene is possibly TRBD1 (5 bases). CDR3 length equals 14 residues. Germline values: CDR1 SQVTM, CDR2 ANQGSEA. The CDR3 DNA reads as TGCACCGTTAGCTCCGGGACCCTCGGGGAAAAACTGTTTTTT. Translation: CTVSSGTLGEKLFF.

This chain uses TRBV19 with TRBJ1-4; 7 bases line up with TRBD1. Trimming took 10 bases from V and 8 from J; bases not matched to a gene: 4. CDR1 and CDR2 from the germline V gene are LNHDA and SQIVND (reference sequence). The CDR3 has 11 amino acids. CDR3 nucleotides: TGTGCCACCCTGGACAGGGAAAAACTGTTTTTT. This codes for CATLDREKLFF.

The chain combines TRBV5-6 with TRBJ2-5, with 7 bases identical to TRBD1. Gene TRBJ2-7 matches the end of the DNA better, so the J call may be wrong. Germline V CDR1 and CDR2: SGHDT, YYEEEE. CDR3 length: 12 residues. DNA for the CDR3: TGTGCCAGCACGCTACAGGGGAGCGAGCAGTACTTC. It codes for CASTLQGSEQYF.

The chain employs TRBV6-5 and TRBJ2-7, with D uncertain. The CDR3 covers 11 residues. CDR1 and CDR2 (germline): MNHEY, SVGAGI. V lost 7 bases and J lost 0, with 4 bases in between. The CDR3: CASKSSYEQYF. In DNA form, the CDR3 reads TGTGCCAGCAAAAGCTCCTACGAGCAGTACTTC.

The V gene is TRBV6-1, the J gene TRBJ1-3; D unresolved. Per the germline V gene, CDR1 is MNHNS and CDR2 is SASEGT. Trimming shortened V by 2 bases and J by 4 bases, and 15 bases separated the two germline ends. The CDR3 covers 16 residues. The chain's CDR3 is CASSETAGGGGNTIYF. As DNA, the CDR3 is TGTGCCAGCAGTGAAACTGCGGGAGGCGGGGGAAACACCATATATTTT.

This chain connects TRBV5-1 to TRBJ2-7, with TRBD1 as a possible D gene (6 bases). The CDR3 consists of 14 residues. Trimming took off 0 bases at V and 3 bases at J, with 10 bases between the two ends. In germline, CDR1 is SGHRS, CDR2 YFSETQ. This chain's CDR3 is CASSLVQGHYEQYF. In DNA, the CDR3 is TGCGCCAGCAGCTTGGTACAGGGTCACTACGAGCAGTACTTC.

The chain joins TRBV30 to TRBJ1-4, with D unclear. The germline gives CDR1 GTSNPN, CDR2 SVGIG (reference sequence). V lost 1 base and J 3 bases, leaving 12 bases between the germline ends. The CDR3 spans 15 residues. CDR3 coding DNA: TGTGCCTGGAGTGCGGGAAGGCCCTCTAATGAAAAACTGTTTTTT. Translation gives CAWSAGRPSNEKLFF.

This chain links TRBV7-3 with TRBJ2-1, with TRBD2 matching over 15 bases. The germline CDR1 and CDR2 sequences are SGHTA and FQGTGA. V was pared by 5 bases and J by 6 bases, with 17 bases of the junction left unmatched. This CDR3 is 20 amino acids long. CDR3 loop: CASSLTRTSGRVGSANEQFF. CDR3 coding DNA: TGTGCCAGCAGCCTTACCCGGACTAGCGGGAGGGTGGGGTCCGCCAATGAGCAGTTCTTC.

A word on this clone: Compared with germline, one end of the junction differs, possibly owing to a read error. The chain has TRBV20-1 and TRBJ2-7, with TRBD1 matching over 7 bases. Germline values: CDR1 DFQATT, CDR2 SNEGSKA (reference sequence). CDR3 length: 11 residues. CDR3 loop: CSARDLGRGSF. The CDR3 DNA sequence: TGCAGTGCTAGAGATCTAGGCAGGGGGTCCTTC.

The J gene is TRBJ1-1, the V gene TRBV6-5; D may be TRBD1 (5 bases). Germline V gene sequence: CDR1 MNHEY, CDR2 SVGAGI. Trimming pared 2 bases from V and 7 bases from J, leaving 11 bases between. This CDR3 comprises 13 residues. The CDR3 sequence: CASSYVSGNEAFF. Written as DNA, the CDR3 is TGTGCCAGCAGTTACGTTTCAGGGAATGAAGCTTTCTTT.

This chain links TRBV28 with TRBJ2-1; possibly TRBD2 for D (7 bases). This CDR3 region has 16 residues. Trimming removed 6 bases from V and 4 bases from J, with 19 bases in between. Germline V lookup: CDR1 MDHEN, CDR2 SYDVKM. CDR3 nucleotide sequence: TGTGCCAGCAGGGCCGGCGGGGGCCTCAGGTACAATGAGCAGTTCTTC. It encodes CASRAGGGLRYNEQFF.

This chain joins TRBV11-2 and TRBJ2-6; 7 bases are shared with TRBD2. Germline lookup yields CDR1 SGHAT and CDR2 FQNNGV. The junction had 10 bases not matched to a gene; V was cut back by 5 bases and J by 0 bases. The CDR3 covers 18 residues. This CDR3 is CASSRRWGGSSGANVLTF. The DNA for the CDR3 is TGTGCCAGCAGCCGAAGGTGGGGCGGGAGCTCTGGGGCCAACGTCCTGACTTTC.

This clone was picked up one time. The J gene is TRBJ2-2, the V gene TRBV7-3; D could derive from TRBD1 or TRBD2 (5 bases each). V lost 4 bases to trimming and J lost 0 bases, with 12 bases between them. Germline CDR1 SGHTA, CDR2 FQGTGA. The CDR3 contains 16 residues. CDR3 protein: CASSWDQPSNTGELFF. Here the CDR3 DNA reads TGTGCCAGCAGCTGGGACCAACCTTCGAACACCGGGGAGCTGTTTTTT.

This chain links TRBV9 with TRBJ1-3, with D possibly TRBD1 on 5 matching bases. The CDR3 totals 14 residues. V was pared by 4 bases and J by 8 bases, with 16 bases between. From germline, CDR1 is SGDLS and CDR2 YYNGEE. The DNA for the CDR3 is TGTGCCAGCAGCCTCCGGGGCGAGGGAGACACCATATATTTT. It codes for CASSLRGEGDTIYF.

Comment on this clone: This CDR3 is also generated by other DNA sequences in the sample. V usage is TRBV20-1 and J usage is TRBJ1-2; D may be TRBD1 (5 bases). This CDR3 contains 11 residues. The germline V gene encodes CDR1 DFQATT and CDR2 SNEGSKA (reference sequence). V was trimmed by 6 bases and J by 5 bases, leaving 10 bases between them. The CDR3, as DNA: TGCAGTGCCTCGGGGGGGTATGGCTACACCTTC. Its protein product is CSASGGYGYTF.